These 26 T cell receptor beta chains share one sample of origin, sequenced in a study of blood T cell repertoires in COVID-19. Assay used: immunoSEQ multiplex PCR; TCRdb lists only in-frame clones, some missing. The sample shows 55,000 to 60,000 clones, more than 75% of them seen only once. Sequencing was performed on peripheral blood. These receptors were taken from a man aged 45-65 years with active or convalescent COVID-19.

V and J are TRBV5-1 and TRBJ2-7; TRBD1 is a possible D gene (6 bases). Trimming removed 2 bases from V and 2 bases from J, with 8 bases in between. In germline, CDR1 is SGHRS, CDR2 YFSETQ. The length of the CDR3 is 13 residues. DNA of the CDR3: TGCGCCAGCAGCTTTGGACAGCCCTACGAGCAGTACTTC. Translation: CASSFGQPYEQYF.

This clone was found once. The CDR3 DNA reads TGTGCCAGCAGCTTAACGGACAGGGACTATGGCTACACCTTC. This translates into CASSLTDRDYGYTF. V usage is TRBV11-2 and J usage is TRBJ1-2, with 8 nucleotides matching TRBD1. The CDR3 has 14 residues. V lost 2 bases to trimming and J lost 3 bases; unmatched junction nucleotides: 2. Germline V CDR1 and CDR2: SGHAT, FQNNGV.

V and J are TRBV19 and TRBJ1-1; TRBD1 is a possible D gene (6 bases). There are 13 residues in the CDR3. Per germline, CDR1 LNHDA and CDR2 SQIVND (reference sequence). Trimming removed 11 bases at V and 10 bases at J, with 23 bases between. The CDR3: CAPQGGEGGGAFF. Written as DNA, the CDR3 is TGTGCCCCCCAAGGGGGGGAGGGGGGGGGAGCTTTCTTT.

The rearrangement joins TRBV5-1 to TRBJ2-3, with 10 bases matching TRBD2. V lost 0 bases to trimming and J lost 3 bases; unmatched junction nucleotides: 1. The CDR3 contains 15 residues. CDR1 is SGHRS, CDR2 YFSETQ, per germline. The CDR3 sequence: CASSLVAGGTDTQYF. Written as DNA, the CDR3 is TGCGCCAGCAGCTTGGTAGCGGGAGGAACAGATACGCAGTATTTT.

The chain has TRBV15 and TRBJ1-5; 7 bases match TRBD1. This CDR3 spans 16 amino acids. Germline V gives CDR1 LNHNV, CDR2 YYDKDF (reference sequence). Trimming removed 3 bases from V and 4 bases from J; junction bases left unmatched: 9. CDR3 coding DNA: TGTGCCACCAGCAGGTCCGTAGCCAGGGGGAATCAGCCCCAGCATTTT. Translated: CATSRSVARGNQPQHF.

This clone has more than one count but fewer than ten. V is TRBV18 and J is TRBJ1-1; D call uncertain. The germline V and J ends were trimmed by 0 bases and 2 bases, with 7 bases remaining between them. Per germline, CDR1 KGHSH and CDR2 LQKENI. This CDR3 has 14 residues. Written as DNA, the CDR3 is TGTGCCAGCTCACCACCTGGCCGAAACACTGAAGCTTTCTTT. This encodes CASSPPGRNTEAFF.

The chain employs TRBV4-2 and TRBJ1-1, with TRBD1 identical over 8 bases. The V gene's germline CDR1 is LGHNA and CDR2 YNFKEQ. V was clipped by 2 bases and J by 11 bases; unmatched bases: 7. The CDR3 runs 13 residues. As DNA, the CDR3 is TGTGCCAGCAGCCAAACCCGGACAGGGTTGGCTTTCTTT. Its protein is CASSQTRTGLAFF.

This rearrangement joins TRBV3-1 (or the pseudogene TRBV3-2) to TRBJ2-5, with 8 bases fitting TRBD1. The CDR3 loop spans 15 amino acids. The germline V gene has CDR1 LGHDT and CDR2 YNNKEL (reference sequence). V was clipped by 4 bases and J by 5 bases; unmatched bases: 9. The CDR3 region is CASSPSRGQRETQYF. CDR3 nucleotides: TGTGCCAGCAGCCCTTCCAGGGGGCAGCGGGAGACCCAGTACTTC.

A few counts support this clone. The chain links TRBV30 to TRBJ2-7; no definite D call. V was pared by 0 bases and J by 3 bases, with 12 bases between. The CDR3 has 14 residues. Per the germline V gene, CDR1 is GTSNPN and CDR2 is SVGIG (reference sequence). The CDR3 nucleotides read TGTGCCTGGAGTGTGAGGCATATATACTACGAGCAGTACTTC. Translation gives CAWSVRHIYYEQYF.

The chain joins TRBV7-2 to TRBJ2-3; TRBD2 matches at 9 bases. The V segment lost 1 base and the J segment 6 bases; nucleotides outside the gene matches: 5. Germline CDR1 SGHTA, CDR2 FQGNSA. The CDR3 has 15 residues. CDR3 coding DNA: TGTGCCAGCAGCTTAGTAGGGCTAGCGGGGGATACGCAGTATTTT. It codes for CASSLVGLAGDTQYF.

V and J are TRBV7-8 and TRBJ2-7; 7 bases map to TRBD1. Per the germline V gene, CDR1 is SGHVS and CDR2 is FQNEAQ. The V and J ends lost 3 bases and 3 bases, in that order; junction bases with no gene match: 5. The CDR3 has 14 residues. The CDR3 region is CASSLGDSLYEQYF. The CDR3, as DNA: TGTGCCAGCAGCTTGGGGGACAGCCTCTACGAGCAGTACTTC.

In its sample, this clone was seen once. This rearrangement joins TRBV10-3 to TRBJ1-2, with D uncertain. Trimming removed 4 bases at V and 4 bases at J, with 22 bases between. This CDR3 contains 17 residues. From germline, CDR1 is ENHRY and CDR2 SYGVKD. As DNA, the CDR3 is TGTGCCATCAGTGTAGGTTTTTGGAGGGAAGGATTCTATGGCTACACCTTC. It codes for CAISVGFWREGFYGYTF.

The genes are TRBV11-3 and TRBJ2-1; 8 bases are shared with TRBD2. J was trimmed by 10 bases and V by 4 bases; bases with no gene match: 6. Germline V gene sequence: CDR1 SGHNT, CDR2 YENEEA. This CDR3 is built from 13 residues. CDR3 residues: CASSSGGSREQFF. CDR3 nucleotides: TGTGCCAGCAGCTCGGGAGGGAGTCGCGAGCAGTTCTTC.

This clone was detected only a few times. The V and J genes are TRBV6-5 and TRBJ2-3, with TRBD2 matching over 11 bases. J lost 4 bases, V lost 0 bases, and 0 bases had no gene match. The CDR3 runs to 15 residues. The germline CDR1 and CDR2 sequences are MNHEY and SVGAGI. The CDR3 here is CASSYSLAGADTQYF. The CDR3 coding sequence is TGTGCCAGCAGTTACTCACTAGCGGGAGCAGATACGCAGTATTTT.

In DNA, the CDR3 is TGTGCCAGCAGTTTCGGGGGGTCCGATGGCTACACCTTC. Amino acid sequence: CASSFGGSDGYTF. This chain connects TRBV2 to TRBJ1-2; D is perhaps TRBD1 (5 bases). CDR1 is SNHLY and CDR2 is FYNNEI in the germline V gene. This CDR3 has 13 residues. V lost 5 bases, J lost 6 bases, and 13 bases lay in between.

The CDR3 DNA reads as TGTGCCAGCAGCCCCCTTGGGCAGACCACAGATACGCAGTATTTT. Protein: CASSPLGQTTDTQYF. The rearrangement links TRBV11-2 to TRBJ2-3, with D hard to call. The CDR3 is 15 residues long. Between the trimmed V and J ends, which lost 5 bases and 2 bases, there was a span of 14 bases. Germline CDR1 and CDR2: SGHAT and FQNNGV. The full variable domain, completed using reference TRBV11-2 and TRBJ2-3, is EAGVAQSPRYKIIEKRQSVAFWCNPISGHATLYWYQQILGQGPKLLIQFQNNGVVDDSQLPKDRFSAERLKGVDSTLKIQPAKLEDSAVYLCASSPLGQTTDTQYFGPGTRLTVL.

The chain links TRBV7-9 to TRBJ2-2; 7 bases map to TRBD2. V was pared by 2 bases and J by 5 bases, with 11 bases of the junction left unmatched. This CDR3 comprises 17 residues. Germline V gene sequence: CDR1 SEHNR, CDR2 FQNEAQ (reference sequence). This CDR3 is CASSLISSGAKTGELFF. The DNA of the CDR3 is TGTGCCAGCAGCTTAATATCCAGCGGGGCAAAAACCGGGGAGCTGTTTTTT.

This clone was seen a handful of times. The V and J genes are TRBV28 and TRBJ1-2; 9 bases align to TRBD1. V lost 6 bases to trimming and J lost 4 bases; unmatched junction nucleotides: 6. CDR1 and CDR2 (germline): MDHEN, SYDVKM. This CDR3 comprises 14 residues. The CDR3 region has the DNA TGTGCCAGCAGGTCCACAGGGGGCCCCTATGGCTACACCTTC. Amino acid sequence: CASRSTGGPYGYTF.

This clone was counted a few times. The chain is built from TRBV4-1 and TRBJ1-4; the match to TRBD1 covers 7 bases. CDR1 and CDR2 (germline): MGHRA, YSYEKL. Trimming removed 1 base from V and 8 bases from J; junction bases left unmatched: 4. CDR3 length equals 14 residues. The CDR3 bases are TGCGCCAGCAGCCAAGGACAGGGAGGCGAAAAACTGTTTTTT. Its translation: CASSQGQGGEKLFF.

There are a few counts of this clone. The chain employs TRBV7-2 and TRBJ2-2; 8 bases agree with TRBD1. Germline V gene lookup returns CDR1 SGHTA and CDR2 FQGNSA. The CDR3 sequence is 16 residues long. With V trimmed by 5 bases and J by 0 bases, 5 bases remained unmatched. The CDR3 protein is CASSLPTGANTGELFF. CDR3 nucleotides: TGTGCCAGCAGCCTACCGACAGGGGCGAACACCGGGGAGCTGTTTTTT.

The chain has TRBV11-2 and TRBJ1-2; D unclear. This CDR3 comprises 12 residues. V was trimmed by 1 base and J by 5 bases, leaving 5 bases between them. Per germline, CDR1 SGHAT and CDR2 FQNNGV. CDR3 DNA: TGTGCCAGCAGCTTAGTCCAGTATGGCTACACCTTC. Translation: CASSLVQYGYTF.

V gene TRBV7-8 combines with J gene TRBJ1-3; D is unclear. The ends were cut back, 6 bases at V and 0 bases at J, with 12 bases in the middle. The V gene's germline CDR1 is SGHVS and CDR2 FQNEAQ. The CDR3 spans 15 residues. CDR3: CASSSRSPSGNTIYF. Written as DNA, the CDR3 is TGTGCCAGCAGTTCTCGAAGCCCCTCTGGAAACACCATATATTTT.

The chain combines TRBV29-1 with TRBJ2-3; 9 bases align to TRBD2. With V trimmed by 5 bases and J by 1 base, 4 bases remained unmatched. Germline V gene data show CDR1 as SQVTM and CDR2 as ANQGSEA. There are 14 residues in the CDR3. CDR3 nucleotide sequence: TGCAGCGTTCGCGGGAGGGGCGGCACAGATACGCAGTATTTT. It yields the protein CSVRGRGGTDTQYF.

The chain recombines TRBV11-3 with TRBJ2-3; 9 bases line up with TRBD2. The CDR3 runs 21 residues. Germline V lookup: CDR1 SGHNT, CDR2 YENEEA. Trimming cost V 0 bases and J 3 bases; bases outside gene matches: 19. The CDR3 is CASSLDFQAGGPEFGTDTQYF. The CDR3 region has the DNA TGTGCCAGCAGCTTAGATTTCCAGGCGGGGGGGCCTGAGTTTGGTACAGATACGCAGTATTTT.

The chain is built from TRBV5-4 and TRBJ2-5; D perhaps matches TRBD2 (5 bases). CDR1 is SGHNT and CDR2 is YYREEE in the germline V gene (reference sequence). The CDR3 has 12 residues. The germline V and J ends were trimmed by 2 bases and 5 bases, with 7 bases remaining between them. This chain's CDR3 is CASSFWEETQYF. The CDR3 nucleotides are TGTGCCAGCAGCTTCTGGGAGGAGACCCAGTACTTC.

This chain uses TRBV19 with TRBJ1-6; 7 bases are a match to TRBD1. Germline CDR1 reads LNHDA; CDR2 reads SQIVND (reference sequence). Trimming took 9 bases from V and 7 from J; bases not matched to a gene: 12. The CDR3 spans 15 residues. The CDR3 nucleotides read TGTGCCAGCAAAACAAGGGGACAGAGAAATTCACCCCTCCACTTT. Translated, it gives CASKTRGQRNSPLHF.